The 7 T cell receptor delta chains given below trace back to one sample, sequenced in a study of gamma-delta T cells after stem cell transplantation. TCRdb used CATT to re-call clones from the RT-PCR reads. The sample yields more than 600 delta-chain clones, about 5% seen once. The sequencing sample was made of gamma-delta T cells. These receptors were taken from a human donor. It is not recorded whose cells these are; they may come from a transplant donor.

This clone was counted only a few times. The protein in TCRdb stems from a much larger clone and differs at residue 6 from this DNA's translation, likely a read error; here the protein is translated from the DNA. The genes are TRDV2 and TRDJ1; 13 nucleotides align to TRDD3. V was clipped by 0 bases and J by 1 base; unmatched bases: 7. CDR3 length: 18 residues. From germline, CDR1 is GEAIGNYY and CDR2 EKD. The CDR3 nucleotides read TGTGCCTGTGACACCGCCGGTACTGGGGGATACGCCACCGATAAACTCATCTTT. It specifies CACDTAGTGGYATDKLIF.

With regard to this clone: The protein given by TCRdb reflects a much larger clone and differs at residue 4 from this DNA's translation, likely from a read error; the protein shown is the DNA's translation. J is TRDJ1 and V is TRDV2, with 11 positions matching TRDD3. There are 18 residues in the CDR3. Germline CDR1 reads GEAIGNYY; CDR2 reads EKD. V lost 5 bases, J lost 10 bases, and 23 bases stayed unmatched. This CDR3 is CACARLLLGDSPRKRLIF. CDR3 bases: TGTGCCTGTGCCCGACTTTTACTGGGGGATAGCCCTAGGAAGAGACTCATCTTT.

The sample holds a few counts of this clone. A far larger clone is off by one base, so a read error is likely. The genes are TRDV2 and TRDJ1, with 7 nucleotides matching TRDD3. Germline V gives CDR1 GEAIGNYY, CDR2 EKD. CDR3 length equals 14 residues. The V and J ends lost 3 bases and 5 bases, in that order; junction bases with no gene match: 8. Here the CDR3 DNA reads TGTGCCTGTGACGTACTGGGGAATTCTGATAAACTCATCTTT. This sequence encodes CACDVLGNSDKLIF.

As regards this clone: For this DNA, TCRdb reports the protein of a much larger clone, which diverges at residue 16, most likely from a read error; the protein presented here is translated directly from the DNA. The CDR3 DNA is TGTGCCTGTGACACCCTGGTTTTCTCCGACTTACTGGAGGACACCGAAAAACTCATCTTT. Its translation is CACDTLVFSDLLEDTEKLIF. The chain joins TRDV2 to TRDJ1; maybe TRDD3 (5 bases). This CDR3 comprises 20 residues. Germline loops: CDR1 GEAIGNYY, CDR2 EKD.

The sample holds many counts of this clone. This may be a read error, as it is one base from a much larger clone. Other DNA sequences in this sample translate to the same CDR3. The V and J genes are TRDV1 and TRDJ1, with 9 bases lining up with TRDD3. The CDR3 runs 26 residues. Germline CDR1 TSWWSYY, CDR2 QGS. CDR3 sequence: CALGEPRTVPHGRFTGGPSPTDKLIF. The CDR3 DNA is TGTGCCCTTGGGGAACCAAGAACGGTCCCCCACGGGAGGTTTACTGGGGGACCGAGCCCCACCGATAAACTCATCTTT.

Comments on this clone: This probably arose from a read error, given a far larger clone one base away. The sample contains more than one DNA sequence encoding this CDR3. The gene calls are TRDV2 and TRDJ1, with D possibly matching TRDD3 (5 bases). CDR1 GEAIGNYY and CDR2 EKD come from the germline V gene. The CDR3 consists of 20 residues. CDR3 residues: CACDTLVFSDLLEDTDKLIF. CDR3 bases: TGTGCCTGTGACACCCTGGTTTTCTCCGACTTACTGGAGGACACCGATAAGCTCATCTTT.

This clone was recorded a few times. TCRdb's protein for this DNA is that of a much larger clone and differs from the translation at residue 5, likely a read error; the protein shown is the DNA translation. The V gene is TRDV2, the J gene TRDJ1; 7 bases are a match to TRDD3. After removal of 3 bases from V and 3 bases from J, the junction contained 9 bases not matched to a gene. This CDR3 has 15 residues. Germline assignment: CDR1 GEAIGNYY and CDR2 EKD. CDR3 sequence reads: CACDVLTGAADKLIF. DNA for the CDR3: TGTGCCTGTGACGTCCTCACTGGGGCAGCCGATAAACTCATCTTT.